The T cell receptor beta chain described here comes from a study of T cell responses to AZD1222 COVID-19 vaccine. About the research overall: The analysis combined second doses at about 4 or about 12 weeks. The study's findings and limits: Donors, mostly white British, included more females; clonal diversity was possibly underestimated. Baseline testing showed seropositivity in only a handful of AZD1222 recipients. Samples come after the peak T cell response, not at day 14.

Germline-derived CDR1 and CDR2 are SGHRS and YFSETQ. J lost 6 bases, V lost 0 bases, and 2 bases had no gene match. The CDR3 is 13 amino acids. The assay was immunoSEQ multiplex PCR, and TCRdb's table has in-frame clones only and misses some. The data show just under 90,000 clones, roughly 87% seen once. A word on this clone: Its target is not known.

The sequence was collected from an adult in good health. The chain couples TRBV5-1 to TRBJ1-2; 7 nucleotides agree with TRBD1. The input for sequencing was peripheral blood, taken on day 0 of AZD1222 vaccination. The CDR3 protein is CASSLETGNGYTF. In DNA form, the CDR3 reads TGCGCCAGCAGCTTGGAGACAGGGAATGGCTACACCTTC.